This TCR beta chain was retrieved from a study of blood T cell repertoires in COVID-19. Study-wide context: Italy, Spain and the United States were the sources of the convalescent and acute COVID-19 samples. PBMCs, B-cell-depleted T cells, or T cells provided the cDNA or gDNA that made up the material.

Original processing methods: Amplification of reference gene primers was used by the study to estimate nucleated cell counts. Clones were sequenced by immunoSEQ multiplex PCR, and TCRdb holds only the in-frame ones, with some missing. The DNA was the basis for D and trimming; V, J and clone size are from that table. The data hold almost 70,000 clones, with about four fifths observed a single time. The length of the CDR3 is 13 residues. The germline V gene has CDR1 LNHDA and CDR2 SQIVND (reference sequence). V gave up 5 bases and J gave up 3 bases, with 8 bases separating them. The sample taken for sequencing was peripheral blood. This clonotype originated in a human donor in a cohort sampled during active COVID-19. The chain has TRBV19 and TRBJ2-1, with a tentative D call TRBD2 (6 bases). The CDR3 nucleotides are TGTGCCAGTAGTCCCGGGGGCTACAATGAGCAGTTCTTC. The encoded protein is CASSPGGYNEQFF.